In this sample, the clone carrying this T cell receptor beta chain turned up once. The assay was immunoSEQ multiplex PCR, and TCRdb's table has in-frame clones only and misses some. The repertoire consists of 120,000 or so clones, with around nine tenths occurring once and the leading ten covering roughly 15%. V gave up 1 base and J gave up 4 bases; unmatched junction bases: 7. Germline assignment: CDR1 SGHAT and CDR2 FQNNGV. The CDR3 runs to 17 residues. The sample belongs to a study of T cell responses to AZD1222 COVID-19 vaccine. This clonotype originated in an adult who received the AZD1222 COVID-19 vaccine. Here the sequenced sample was peripheral blood, taken 28 days after the second AZD1222 dose. V gene TRBV11-2 combines with J gene TRBJ2-3, with TRBD2 matching 11 bases. The CDR3 loop reads CASSLVWASGRPDTQYF. The CDR3 DNA reads as TGTGCCAGCAGCTTAGTTTGGGCTAGCGGGAGGCCAGATACGCAGTATTTT.